Listed here are 32 T cell receptor beta chains from one sample, sequenced in a study of blood T cell repertoires in COVID-19. Only in-frame clones appear in the TCRdb table, and some are missing; sequencing was by immunoSEQ multiplex PCR. The data contain more than 150,000 clones, more than 85% of them seen just once; the ten biggest clones take up approximately 2.3%. The material sequenced was peripheral blood. These receptors all come from a woman between 65 and 79 years old with acute or convalescent COVID-19.

The chain recombines TRBV28 with TRBJ1-5; TRBD1 agrees at 7 bases. V lost 10 bases to trimming and J lost 2 bases; unmatched junction nucleotides: 8. Germline values: CDR1 MDHEN, CDR2 SYDVKM. The CDR3 covers 14 residues. The chain's CDR3 is CATERGGGNQPQHF. CDR3 sequence (DNA): TGTGCCACCGAGCGAGGGGGCGGCAATCAGCCCCAGCATTTT.

This rearrangement joins TRBV10-3 to TRBJ2-1; 8 bases line up with TRBD1. Looked up from germline, CDR1 is ENHRY and CDR2 is SYGVKD. V lost 7 bases to trimming and J lost 8 bases; unmatched junction nucleotides: 10. The CDR3 extends over 14 amino acids. CDR3 sequence reads: CAITRTGLEDEQFF. The CDR3 DNA reads TGTGCCATCACCCGGACAGGGCTCGAGGATGAGCAGTTCTTC.

CDR3 DNA sequence: TGTGCCTGGACCCCGGCCGGGACCAAAAACATTCAGTACTTC. Amino acids: CAWTPAGTKNIQYF. The gene calls are TRBV30 and TRBJ2-4; D possibly corresponds to TRBD2 (5 bases). The germline V gene encodes CDR1 GTSNPN and CDR2 SVGIG (reference sequence). This CDR3 has 14 residues. Trimming cost V 4 bases and J 2 bases, with 12 bases left between them.

The chain has TRBV27 and TRBJ2-7; no definite D call. Germline V gene sequence: CDR1 MNHEY, CDR2 SMNVEV (reference sequence). The CDR3 totals 13 residues. Trimming left V 2 bases short and J 2 bases short, with 7 bases between. CDR3 DNA: TGTGCCAGCAGTTTAAGCACAGCCTACGAGCAGTACTTC. Residues: CASSLSTAYEQYF.

This clone was observed a single time. The CDR3 coding sequence is TGTGCCAGCAGTTACTCGAGGGGACAGGGGAGGGGCGGCTACACCTTC. Protein product: CASSYSRGQGRGGYTF. The chain couples TRBV6-5 to TRBJ1-2; 10 nucleotides match TRBD1. Germline V gives CDR1 MNHEY, CDR2 SVGAGI. This CDR3 has 16 residues. J gave up 8 bases and V 0 bases, and 9 bases lay outside the gene matches.

The CDR3 reads CASSYPQGGGYNEQFF. The DNA for the CDR3 is TGTGCCAGCAGTTACCCTCAAGGAGGCGGCTACAATGAGCAGTTCTTC. The chain has TRBV6-6 and TRBJ2-1; a weak D match, TRBD2 (5 bases). This CDR3 is 16 amino acids long. Germline CDR1 and CDR2: MNHNY and SVGAGI (reference sequence). The ends were cut back, 2 bases at V and 3 bases at J, with 14 bases in the middle.

This chain links TRBV6-2 or TRBV6-3 with TRBJ1-4; unclear D gene. In germline, CDR1 is MNHEY, CDR2 SVGEGT. The CDR3 totals 16 residues. Trimming shortened V by 4 bases and J by 0 bases, and 12 bases separated the two germline ends. DNA for the CDR3: TGTGCCAGCAGTTCCCCACATCCTCCAACTAATGAAAAACTGTTTTTT. Its translation: CASSSPHPPTNEKLFF.

The genes are TRBV5-1 and TRBJ2-7; 7 bases agree with TRBD1. This CDR3 region has 15 residues. From germline, CDR1 is SGHRS and CDR2 YFSETQ. V was clipped by 5 bases and J by 6 bases; unmatched bases: 14. The CDR3 nucleotides are TGCGCCAGCAGTTCTAGACAGGGAAAATCTACCGAGCAGTACTTC. Translation gives CASSSRQGKSTEQYF.

The rearrangement links TRBV7-2 to TRBJ2-1; the match to TRBD2 covers 14 bases. The J segment lost 7 bases and the V segment lost 5 bases, leaving 4 bases of the junction unmatched. This CDR3 contains 15 residues. Germline V gives CDR1 SGHTA, CDR2 FQGNSA. CDR3 sequence: CASSRTSGGLNEQFF. DNA of the CDR3: TGTGCCAGCAGCCGGACTAGCGGGGGGCTGAATGAGCAGTTCTTC.

In the case of this clone: Sequence at one end of the junction differs from germline and may be a read error. CDR3 nucleotide sequence: TGTGCCAGCAGTTACTCGTGGGGGGTTGCGGTCTTC. This gives the protein CASSYSWGVAVF. The chain recombines TRBV6-5 with TRBJ2-1; a weak D match, TRBD2 (6 bases). There are 12 residues in the CDR3. Germline V gives CDR1 MNHEY, CDR2 SVGAGI.

This CDR3 reads CASSPLPPQGETQYF. The DNA of the CDR3 is TGTGCCAGCTCACCACTCCCCCCACAGGGAGAGACCCAGTACTTC. The chain has TRBV18 and TRBJ2-5; D perhaps matches TRBD1 (6 bases). Germline V gene sequence: CDR1 KGHSH, CDR2 LQKENI. The CDR3 totals 15 residues. With 1 base removed from V and 4 bases from J, the gap between germline ends came to 13 bases.

The gene calls are TRBV3-1 (or the pseudogene TRBV3-2) and TRBJ1-2; 7 bases are a match to TRBD1. CDR3 length: 15 residues. Per germline, CDR1 LGHDT and CDR2 YNNKEL (reference sequence). Trimming at V came to 3 bases and at J to 1 base, leaving 5 bases not matched to a gene. The CDR3, as DNA: TGTGCCAGCAGCCAGCAGACAGGGATTAACTATGGCTACACCTTC. The encoded protein is CASSQQTGINYGYTF.

The chain employs TRBV28 and TRBJ1-6, with D perhaps matching TRBD1 (6 bases). CDR1 and CDR2 from the germline V gene are MDHEN and SYDVKM. V lost 7 bases and J lost 7, with 11 bases in between. The CDR3 spans 13 residues. The CDR3 reads CASIGQWNSPLHF. In nucleotides, the CDR3 is TGTGCCAGCATAGGACAGTGGAATTCACCCCTCCACTTT.

Only one count was recorded for this clone. The chain links TRBV6-5 to TRBJ1-5; D remains unclear. CDR1 is MNHEY and CDR2 is SVGAGI in the germline V gene. V dropped 6 bases and J dropped 3 bases, with 15 bases sitting between them. The CDR3 totals 15 residues. CDR3 nucleotide sequence: TGTGCCAGCAGGCTCGAGGGCGGATCCAATCAGCCCCAGCATTTT. This translates into CASRLEGGSNQPQHF.

The chain is built from TRBV6-6 and TRBJ2-7; maybe TRBD1 (6 bases). The CDR3 sequence is 14 residues long. V dropped 8 bases and J dropped 2 bases, with 16 bases sitting between them. Germline values: CDR1 MNHNY, CDR2 SVGAGI (reference sequence). CDR3 protein: CASRERQAPYEQYF. The CDR3 bases are TGTGCCAGCCGTGAGAGACAGGCCCCCTACGAGCAGTACTTC.

The chain couples TRBV7-3 to TRBJ2-7, with 9 bases fitting TRBD1. The CDR3 has 13 residues. V dropped 4 bases and J dropped 6; count of bases not matched to a gene: 4. Germline CDR1 is SGHTA and CDR2 is FQGTGA. In nucleotides, the CDR3 is TGTGCCAGCAGCTCCTCGACAGGGGGCGAGCAGTACTTC. Translation: CASSSSTGGEQYF.

This clone was recorded a few times. This chain uses TRBV14 with TRBJ2-7; D possibly corresponds to TRBD2 (7 bases). The V and J ends lost 1 base and 6 bases respectively, with 16 bases between them. CDR1 is SGHDN, CDR2 FVKESK, per germline. The CDR3 is 15 residues long. CDR3 DNA sequence: TGTGCCAGCAGCCAAGTGGGAGGGGGACGGGGCGAGCAGTACTTC. This translates into CASSQVGGGRGEQYF.

The V call is TRBV6-1, the J call TRBJ1-2, with D unclear. There are 14 residues in the CDR3. V lost 3 bases, J lost 8 bases, and 16 bases lay in between. Germline CDR1 and CDR2: MNHNS and SASEGT. The CDR3, as DNA: TGTGCCAGCAGTGATGGGTTTTCGGGGAACGGCTACACCTTC. Amino acid sequence: CASSDGFSGNGYTF.

The V and J genes are TRBV6-2 or TRBV6-3 and TRBJ2-7, with TRBD2 matching 10 bases. The CDR3 has 14 residues. V dropped 6 bases and J dropped 4; count of bases not matched to a gene: 6. In germline, CDR1 is MNHEY, CDR2 SVGEGT. In nucleotides, the CDR3 is TGTGCCAGCAGCGTCCTAGCGGGGGCTTACGAGCAGTACTTC. Encoded protein: CASSVLAGAYEQYF.

V gene TRBV4-3 combines with J gene TRBJ1-1; the D gene is possibly TRBD1 (6 bases). Germline CDR1 and CDR2: LGHNA and YSLEER. This CDR3 contains 13 residues. Trimming cost V 5 bases and J 5 bases, with 12 bases left between them. Here the CDR3 DNA reads TGCGCCAGCAGCAAAGGGGGAGGAACTGAAGCTTTCTTT. This codes for CASSKGGGTEAFF.

The chain combines TRBV2 with TRBJ2-5, with 7 bases matching TRBD2. In germline, CDR1 is SNHLY, CDR2 FYNNEI. This CDR3 contains 13 residues. With V trimmed by 7 bases and J by 2 bases, 4 bases remained unmatched. The CDR3 sequence is CASKTSEQETQYF. DNA for the CDR3: TGTGCCAGCAAAACTAGCGAACAAGAGACCCAGTACTTC.

This clone was seen only a few times. The V and J genes are TRBV4-2 and TRBJ2-2; 7 bases fit TRBD2. CDR1 and CDR2 (germline): LGHNA, YNFKEQ. The V gene end was trimmed by 0 bases and the J gene end by 3 bases; junction bases not matched to a gene: 4. The CDR3 totals 16 residues. Written as DNA, the CDR3 is TGTGCCAGCAGCCAAGATTCGGCGGGGGACACCGGGGAGCTGTTTTTT. Its protein is CASSQDSAGDTGELFF.

The CDR3 DNA sequence: TGTGCCAGCAGCCAAGACGCGGCAGGGTGGGGGGAGCTGTTTTTT. Translated: CASSQDAAGWGELFF. The chain combines TRBV3-1 (or the pseudogene TRBV3-2) with TRBJ2-2; TRBD1 might be the D (5 bases). Germline CDR1 LGHDT, CDR2 YNNKEL (reference sequence). Trimming cost V 0 bases and J 8 bases, with 13 bases left between them. The CDR3 is made up of 15 amino acids.

The V call is TRBV5-1, the J call TRBJ1-6; 9 nucleotides match TRBD1. Germline CDR1 and CDR2: SGHRS and YFSETQ. This CDR3 has 15 residues. The V gene end was trimmed by 4 bases and the J gene end by 3 bases; junction bases not matched to a gene: 2. The CDR3: CASSVDRGYNSPLHF. The CDR3 region has the DNA TGCGCCAGCAGCGTGGACAGGGGCTATAATTCACCCCTCCACTTT.

The chain links TRBV7-2 to TRBJ2-1; tentative D call: TRBD1 (6 bases). The CDR3 is 14 amino acids. Between the trimmed V and J ends, which lost 6 bases and 3 bases, there was a span of 12 bases. Germline V lookup: CDR1 SGHTA, CDR2 FQGNSA. The CDR3 loop is CASSPGHSYNEQFF. The CDR3 nucleotides are TGTGCCAGCAGTCCGGGACATAGCTACAATGAGCAGTTCTTC. The full variable domain, its missing parts supplied by reference TRBV7-2 and TRBJ2-1, is GAGVSQSPSNKVTEKGKDVELRCDPISGHTALYWYRQSLGQGLEFLIYFQGNSAPDKSGLPSDRFSAERTGGSVSTLTIQRTQQEDSAVYLCASSPGHSYNEQFFGPGTRLTVL.

The chain links TRBV3-1 (or the pseudogene TRBV3-2) to TRBJ2-7; unclear D gene. The CDR3 sequence is 12 residues long. CDR1 LGHDT and CDR2 YNNKEL come from the germline V gene (reference sequence). Trimming pared 4 bases from V and 0 bases from J, leaving 4 bases between. DNA of the CDR3: TGTGCCAGCAGCCTCTTCTCCTACGAGCAGTACTTC. Encoded protein: CASSLFSYEQYF.

The CDR3 is CASWEGQGNEKLFF. The CDR3 coding sequence is TGTGCCAGTTGGGAAGGACAGGGGAATGAAAAACTGTTTTTT. The chain uses TRBV19 and TRBJ1-4, with 9 nucleotides matching TRBD1. CDR1 is LNHDA, CDR2 SQIVND, per germline (reference sequence). Trimming took 8 bases from V and 5 from J; bases not matched to a gene: 6. The CDR3 loop spans 14 amino acids.

This chain joins TRBV11-2 and TRBJ2-5; D not certain. In germline, CDR1 is SGHAT, CDR2 FQNNGV. V was pared by 1 base and J by 1 base, with 4 bases between. CDR3 size: 13 residues. In DNA, the CDR3 is TGTGCCAGCAGCTTAGGAGGCCAAGAGACCCAGTACTTC. This sequence encodes CASSLGGQETQYF.

Points on this clone: Other DNA sequences of this sample code for an identical CDR3. The chain carries TRBV6-5 and TRBJ1-3, with D maybe TRBD1 (6 bases). CDR1 is MNHEY, CDR2 SVGAGI, per germline. Trimming removed 6 bases at V and 3 bases at J, with 15 bases between. The CDR3 is 15 amino acids. The DNA of the CDR3 is TGTGCCAGCAGCTCCGCGGGGGCGGGTGGAAACACCATATATTTT. It codes for CASSSAGAGGNTIYF.

The V gene is TRBV14, the J gene TRBJ1-6; D is undetermined. Germline lookup yields CDR1 SGHDN and CDR2 FVKESK. This CDR3 is built from 14 residues. V was trimmed by 1 base and J by 6 bases, leaving 7 bases between them. For the CDR3, the DNA is TGTGCCAGCAGCCAAGTCCAGGCTAATTCACCCCTCCACTTT. Protein sequence: CASSQVQANSPLHF.

As concerns this clone: Other DNA sequences from this sample encode an identical CDR3 as well. J is TRBJ1-2 and V is TRBV6-5; possibly TRBD1 for D (5 bases). The CDR3 extends over 13 amino acids. V lost 2 bases and J 2 bases, leaving 6 bases between the germline ends. In germline, CDR1 is MNHEY, CDR2 SVGAGI. This CDR3 reads CASSYGGNYGYTF. The CDR3 bases are TGTGCCAGCAGTTACGGGGGGAACTATGGCTACACCTTC.

The chain carries TRBV5-1 and TRBJ1-1; 8 bases map to TRBD1. The length of the CDR3 is 13 residues. The germline gives CDR1 SGHRS, CDR2 YFSETQ. V dropped 4 bases and J dropped 3; count of bases not matched to a gene: 2. The CDR3: CASSPGQDTEAFF. The CDR3 nucleotides read TGCGCCAGCAGCCCGGGACAGGACACTGAAGCTTTCTTT.